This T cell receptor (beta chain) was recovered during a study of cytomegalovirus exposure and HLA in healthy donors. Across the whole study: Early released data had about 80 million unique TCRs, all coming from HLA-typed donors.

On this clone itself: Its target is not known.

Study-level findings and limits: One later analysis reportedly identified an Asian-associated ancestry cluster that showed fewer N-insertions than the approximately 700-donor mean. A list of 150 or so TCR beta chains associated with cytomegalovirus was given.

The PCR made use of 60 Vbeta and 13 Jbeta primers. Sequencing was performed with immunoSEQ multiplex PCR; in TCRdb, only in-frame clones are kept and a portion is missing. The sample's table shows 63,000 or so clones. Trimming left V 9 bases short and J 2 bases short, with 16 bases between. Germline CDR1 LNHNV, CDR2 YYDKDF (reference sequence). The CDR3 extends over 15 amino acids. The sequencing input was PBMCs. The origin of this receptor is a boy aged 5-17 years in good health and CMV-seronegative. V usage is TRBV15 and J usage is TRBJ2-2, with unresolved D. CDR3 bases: TGTGCCACTAGCCGTGGGCAGGTAAACACCGGGGAGCTGTTTTTT. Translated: CATSRGQVNTGELFF.